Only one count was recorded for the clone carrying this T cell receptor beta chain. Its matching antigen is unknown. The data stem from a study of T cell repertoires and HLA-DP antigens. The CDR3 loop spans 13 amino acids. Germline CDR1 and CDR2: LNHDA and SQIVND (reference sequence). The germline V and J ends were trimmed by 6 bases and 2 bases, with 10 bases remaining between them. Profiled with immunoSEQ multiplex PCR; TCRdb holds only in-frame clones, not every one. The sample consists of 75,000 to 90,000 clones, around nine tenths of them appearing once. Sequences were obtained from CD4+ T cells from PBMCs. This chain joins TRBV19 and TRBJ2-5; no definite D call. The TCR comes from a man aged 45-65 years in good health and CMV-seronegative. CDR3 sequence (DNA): TGTGCCAGTAGGGTGGTAGGGCAAGAGACCCAGTACTTC. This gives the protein CASRVVGQETQYF.